This T cell receptor (beta chain) comes out of a study of tumor and adjacent non-tumor tissue in lung cancer. The library came from three nested PCR rounds adapted from ARM-PCR protocols. TCRdb re-called the multiplex PCR reads through MiXCR, storing one row per CDR3 protein. This table holds 40,000 to 60,000 distinct CDR3 sequences, roughly 67% found once. The CDR3 runs to 14 residues. Germline V gene sequence: CDR1 MNHNY, CDR2 SVGAGI (reference sequence). No cell sorting was done before RNA was extracted from the tissue. Distant lung tissue was collected more than 3 cm away from the tumor edge. This clonotype was seen only once. The junction departs from germline at one end; a sequencing error may be responsible.

The clonotype originates from a woman aged 70-85 years with non-small cell lung cancer. This chain connects TRBV6-6 to TRBJ1-2; TRBD1 agrees at 8 bases. Sequenced sample: distant non-tumor lung tissue. CDR3 in amino acids: CVSSTRQGNNGYTF. The CDR3 DNA reads TGTGTCAGCAGTACCAGACAGGGGAACAATGGCTACACCTTC.